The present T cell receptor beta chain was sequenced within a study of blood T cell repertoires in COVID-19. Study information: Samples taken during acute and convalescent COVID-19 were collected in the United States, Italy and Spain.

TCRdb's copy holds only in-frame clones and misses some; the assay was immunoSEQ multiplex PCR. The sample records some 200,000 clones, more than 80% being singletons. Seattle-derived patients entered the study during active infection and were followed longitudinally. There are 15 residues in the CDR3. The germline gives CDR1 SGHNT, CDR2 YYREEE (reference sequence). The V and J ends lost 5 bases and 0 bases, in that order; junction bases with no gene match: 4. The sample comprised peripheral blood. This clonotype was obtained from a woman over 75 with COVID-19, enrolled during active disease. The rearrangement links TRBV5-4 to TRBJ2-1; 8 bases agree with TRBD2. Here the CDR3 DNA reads TGTGCCAGCAGATCTGGGACTAGCTCCTACAATGAGCAGTTCTTC. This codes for CASRSGTSSYNEQFF.